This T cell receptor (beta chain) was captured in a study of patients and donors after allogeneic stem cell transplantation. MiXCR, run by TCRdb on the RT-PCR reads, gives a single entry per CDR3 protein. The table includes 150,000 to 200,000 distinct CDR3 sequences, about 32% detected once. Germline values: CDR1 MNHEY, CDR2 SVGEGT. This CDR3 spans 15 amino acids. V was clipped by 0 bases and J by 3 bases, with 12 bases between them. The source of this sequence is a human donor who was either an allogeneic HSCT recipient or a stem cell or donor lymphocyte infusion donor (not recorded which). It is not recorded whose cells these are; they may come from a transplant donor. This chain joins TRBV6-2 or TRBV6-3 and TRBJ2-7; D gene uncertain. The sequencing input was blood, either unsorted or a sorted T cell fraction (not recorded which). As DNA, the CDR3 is TGTGCCAGCAGTTACTCGCAGTCTTATAACTACGAGCAGTACTTC. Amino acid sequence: CASSYSQSYNYEQYF.